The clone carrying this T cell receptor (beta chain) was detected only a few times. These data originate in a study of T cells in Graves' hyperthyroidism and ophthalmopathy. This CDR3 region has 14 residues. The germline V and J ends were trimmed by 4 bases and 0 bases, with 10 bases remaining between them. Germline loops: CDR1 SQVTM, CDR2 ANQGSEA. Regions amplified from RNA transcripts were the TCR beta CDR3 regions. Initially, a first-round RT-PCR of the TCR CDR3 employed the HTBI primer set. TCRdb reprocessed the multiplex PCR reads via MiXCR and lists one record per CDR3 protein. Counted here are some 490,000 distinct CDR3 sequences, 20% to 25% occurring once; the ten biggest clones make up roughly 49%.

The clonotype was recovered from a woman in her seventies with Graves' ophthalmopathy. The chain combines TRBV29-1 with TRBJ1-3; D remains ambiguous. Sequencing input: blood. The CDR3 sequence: CSVVGGSSGNTIYF. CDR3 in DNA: TGCAGCGTTGTGGGCGGAAGCTCTGGAAACACCATATATTTT.